The clone carrying this TCR beta chain has just one count. Other DNA sequences in this sample translate to the same CDR3. The data were taken from a study of blood T cell repertoires in COVID-19. Study summary: Samples came from the United States, Italy and Spain, spanning acute and convalescent COVID-19. The cDNA or gDNA used as material had been derived from T cells, B-cell-depleted T cells, or PBMCs.

In the original analysis: Amplification of reference gene primers provided the estimated nucleated cell counts. Method: immunoSEQ multiplex PCR; TCRdb's copy keeps in-frame clones and lacks some. That table supplies the V and J calls and clone size; D and trimming were determined from the DNA. The data contain more than 200,000 clones, around 81% of them singletons. J was trimmed by 1 base and V by 1 base; bases with no gene match: 3. CDR3 length: 15 residues. Germline lookup yields CDR1 GTSNPN and CDR2 SVGIG (reference sequence). The sequenced material came from peripheral blood. The receptor was derived from a man aged 45-60 years with active or convalescent COVID-19. The chain couples TRBV30 to TRBJ1-1; 10 bases match TRBD1. DNA of the CDR3: TGTGCCTGGAGTGACAGGGACAGGGGGAACACTGAAGCTTTCTTT. The encoded protein is CAWSDRDRGNTEAFF.